The 14 T cell receptor beta chains presented below share a single source sample, sequenced in a study of cytomegalovirus exposure and HLA in healthy donors (dated by TCRdb to about 2017). Library preparation employed the immunoSEQ multiplex PCR assay. The multiplex PCR relied on a mix of 60 forward primers for TCR Vbeta segments and 13 reverse primers for TCR Jbeta segments. Imported from immuneACCESS, the table was reduced by TCRdb to in-frame sequences with V and J called. These copies leave out some clones; in studies compared against another copy, an unresolved V gene accounts for under half, and the cause of the remainder is not known. A total of tens of thousands of clones appear in this sample, 83% of them only once. Around 4.7% of the sample lies in the top ten. Sequenced: PBMCs. The receptors were sampled from a man aged 30 to 45 in good health and CMV-seronegative.

The chain couples TRBV10-3 to TRBJ1-2; the D is unclear. Per the germline V gene, CDR1 is ENHRY and CDR2 is SYGVKD. V lost 2 bases and J 0 bases, leaving 7 bases between the germline ends. This CDR3 contains 14 residues. The CDR3 bases are TGTGCCATCAGTGAGAACAGAGCTAACTATGGCTACACCTTC. This codes for CAISENRANYGYTF.

This clone was seen a few times. The chain links TRBV5-4 to TRBJ1-5; 8 nucleotides line up with TRBD1. CDR3 size: 13 residues. Germline V gives CDR1 SGHNT, CDR2 YYREEE (reference sequence). V lost 3 bases, J lost 5 bases, and 1 base stayed unmatched. The CDR3 nucleotides read TGTGCCAGCAGCTCGGACAGGGATCAGCCCCAGCATTTT. This codes for CASSSDRDQPQHF. Variable domain in full (rest from reference TRBV5-4 and TRBJ1-5): ETGVTQSPTHLIKTRGQQVTLRCSSQSGHNTVSWYQQALGQGPQFIFQYYREEENGRGNFPPRFSGLQFPNYSSELNVNALELDDSALYLCASSSDRDQPQHFGDGTRLSIL.

The chain recombines TRBV5-1 with TRBJ2-6, with 8 bases fitting TRBD1. This CDR3 has 19 residues. Unmatched junction bases numbered 11, after V lost 3 bases and J lost 0 bases. Germline lookup yields CDR1 SGHRS and CDR2 YFSETQ. Here the CDR3 DNA reads TGCGCCAGCAGCTCACTTCCGGGACAGGAGATCTCTGGGGCCAACGTCCTGACTTTC. Residues: CASSSLPGQEISGANVLTF.

This chain uses TRBV4-3 with TRBJ2-3; 12 nucleotides line up with TRBD2. The junction had 18 bases not matched to a gene; V was cut back by 0 bases and J by 5 bases. Per the germline V gene, CDR1 is LGHNA and CDR2 is YSLEER. CDR3 size: 21 residues. The DNA of the CDR3 is TGCGCCAGCAGCCAAGATGTTGGCCTAGCGGGGGGGCGTTTAATCGGAGATACGCAGTATTTT. Translated, it gives CASSQDVGLAGGRLIGDTQYF.

The chain employs TRBV5-6 and TRBJ1-2, with D unclear. Per the germline V gene, CDR1 is SGHDT and CDR2 is YYEEEE. The CDR3 has 13 amino acids. Trimming removed 0 bases at V and 5 bases at J, with 8 bases between. The CDR3 nucleotides are TGTGCCAGCAGCTTGGGAGGGAAATATGGCTACACCTTC. Protein product: CASSLGGKYGYTF.

The genes are TRBV5-4 and TRBJ2-3; possibly TRBD2 for D (6 bases). The CDR3 consists of 15 residues. CDR1 and CDR2 (germline): SGHNT, YYREEE (reference sequence). V lost 4 bases to trimming and J lost 1 base, with 13 bases between them. The CDR3 region has the DNA TGTGCCAGCAGCCAGGGTGGCGGGGGCACAGATACGCAGTATTTT. It encodes CASSQGGGGTDTQYF.

A remark on this clone: This CDR3 is also generated by other DNA sequences in the sample. V and J are TRBV15 and TRBJ1-2; 8 positions agree with TRBD1. Germline CDR1 is LNHNV and CDR2 is YYDKDF (reference sequence). The CDR3 loop spans 14 amino acids. Losses at the gene ends were 8 bases for V and 10 bases for J; bases not matched to a gene: 15. CDR3 nucleotides: TGTGCCACCTCACCTTGGGACAGGCGTTTTGCCTACACCTTC. It is translated as CATSPWDRRFAYTF.

A single count supports this clone. The genes are TRBV10-1 and TRBJ2-7, with 7 bases matching TRBD1. This CDR3 has 13 amino acids. V lost 8 bases to trimming and J lost 1 base; unmatched junction nucleotides: 5. Germline loops: CDR1 WNHNN, CDR2 SYGVQD (reference sequence). CDR3: CASSRTGSYEQYF. CDR3 nucleotides: TGCGCCAGCTCGAGGACAGGTTCCTACGAGCAGTACTTC.

J is TRBJ2-3 and V is TRBV30, with 7 bases aligning to TRBD1. The CDR3 has 16 residues. Germline-derived CDR1 and CDR2 are GTSNPN and SVGIG (reference sequence). After removal of 1 base from V and 4 bases from J, the junction contained 11 bases not matched to a gene. CDR3 amino acids: CAWSGTGESAPDTQYF. CDR3 coding DNA: TGTGCCTGGAGTGGAACAGGGGAAAGCGCCCCAGATACGCAGTATTTT.

The chain employs TRBV7-9 and TRBJ1-1, with D possibly TRBD1 on 5 matching bases. CDR1 is SEHNR and CDR2 is FQNEAQ in the germline V gene (reference sequence). This CDR3 is 14 amino acids long. V gave up 4 bases and J gave up 1 base, with 10 bases separating them. The CDR3 DNA reads as TGTGCCAGCAGCTGGGGCAGGGAGAACACTGAAGCTTTCTTT. Translated, it gives CASSWGRENTEAFF.

This clone was observed a single time. The chain is built from TRBV5-1 and TRBJ2-5, with a possible D match to TRBD1 (5 bases). The J call may be faulty, since TRBJ2-7 better matches the DNA end. Germline loops: CDR1 SGHRS, CDR2 YFSETQ. This CDR3 comprises 14 residues. Written as DNA, the CDR3 is TGCGCCAGCAGCTTTGACCAGGGCCCCTACGAGCAGTACTTC. Translating it yields CASSFDQGPYEQYF.

This clone was counted a single time. The chain links TRBV7-9 to TRBJ2-1; possibly TRBD2 for D (6 bases). The CDR3 totals 11 residues. Trimming took 3 bases from V and 9 from J, leaving 6 bases between them. Germline V CDR1 and CDR2: SEHNR, FQNEAQ (reference sequence). The CDR3 loop reads CASSLGGEQFF. The CDR3 coding sequence is TGTGCCAGCAGCTTGGGGGGTGAGCAGTTCTTC.

This clone was counted only a few times. The chain employs TRBV5-4 and TRBJ2-7; TRBD2 matches 10 bases. The CDR3 extends over 15 amino acids. From germline, CDR1 is SGHNT and CDR2 YYREEE (reference sequence). After removal of 2 bases from V and 3 bases from J, the junction contained 5 bases not matched to a gene. DNA for the CDR3: TGTGCCAGCAGCTTAGCGGGAGGGCCCATCTACGAGCAGTACTTC. Its translation is CASSLAGGPIYEQYF.

The rearrangement uses TRBV6-6 and TRBJ2-2; 9 bases align to TRBD2. Germline CDR1 and CDR2: MNHNY and SVGAGI (reference sequence). The V and J ends lost 4 bases and 4 bases, in that order; junction bases with no gene match: 7. The length of the CDR3 is 16 residues. CDR3 DNA: TGTGCCAGCAGTTTCCCGGGCGGGAGGGCCACCGGGGAGCTGTTTTTT. Encoded protein: CASSFPGGRATGELFF.